Presented here are 23 T cell receptor beta chains from one specimen sequenced in a study of beta chain features in type 1 diabetes. TCRB transcripts that were expressed got sequenced, as all of the isolated RNA had been reverse transcribed. The method was immunoSEQ multiplex PCR; TCRdb's version includes in-frame clones alone and lacks a portion of them. This sample has about half a million clones; 11% occur once, and the top ten carry about 0.042%. The sequencing sample was made of naive CD4+ T cells from blood. The receptors stem from a woman aged 18-29 years in good health.

This clone was seen a handful of times. The chain combines TRBV5-4 with TRBJ2-2; 11 bases agree with TRBD2. Trimming took 3 bases from V and 2 from J; bases not matched to a gene: 3. CDR1 is SGHNT, CDR2 YYREEE, per germline (reference sequence). This CDR3 is 16 amino acids long. CDR3: CASSSGLAVNTGELFF. CDR3 bases: TGTGCCAGCAGCTCGGGACTAGCGGTAAACACCGGGGAGCTGTTTTTT. Supplemented by reference TRBV5-4 and TRBJ2-2, the full variable domain reads ETGVTQSPTHLIKTRGQQVTLRCSSQSGHNTVSWYQQALGQGPQFIFQYYREEENGRGNFPPRFSGLQFPNYSSELNVNALELDDSALYLCASSSGLAVNTGELFFGEGSRLTVL.

This rearrangement joins TRBV7-6 to TRBJ2-7; TRBD1 aligns across 9 bases. Germline-derived CDR1 and CDR2 are SGHVS and FNYEAQ. This CDR3 has 16 residues. Trimming took 5 bases from V and 0 from J; bases not matched to a gene: 8. CDR3 sequence reads: CASSLSGTGNSYEQYF. The CDR3 DNA follows: TGTGCCAGCAGCCTGAGCGGGACAGGGAACTCCTACGAGCAGTACTTC.

This clone was counted a few times. The J gene is TRBJ1-2, the V gene TRBV27; the D gene is possibly TRBD1 (6 bases). V lost 8 bases and J 4 bases, leaving 11 bases between the germline ends. Germline values: CDR1 MNHEY, CDR2 SMNVEV (reference sequence). The CDR3 has 12 amino acids. The DNA for the CDR3 is TGTGCCAGCGGGCGGGGGCTCTATGGCTACACCTTC. As protein: CASGRGLYGYTF.

This clone was recorded a few times. The sample has other DNA sequences that encode this CDR3 too. In DNA form, the CDR3 reads TGTGCCAGCAGCTTATCTTACAGCTATGGCTACACCTTC. Translating gives CASSLSYSYGYTF. The gene calls are TRBV11-2 and TRBJ1-2, with D uncertain. V gave up 2 bases and J gave up 4 bases, with 8 bases separating them. The CDR3 contains 13 residues. Germline values: CDR1 SGHAT, CDR2 FQNNGV.

The chain uses TRBV29-1 and TRBJ1-1, with TRBD1 as a possible D gene (5 bases). The germline gives CDR1 SQVTM, CDR2 ANQGSEA. Trimming took off 7 bases at V and 1 base at J, with 10 bases between the two ends. CDR3 length: 12 amino acids. The CDR3 DNA reads TGCAGCGGGGGACGAACGAACACTGAAGCTTTCTTT. This encodes CSGGRTNTEAFF. Complete variable domain (other parts from reference TRBV29-1 and TRBJ1-1): SAVISQKPSRDICQRGTSLTIQCQVDSQVTMMFWYRQQPGQSLTLIATANQGSEATYESGFVIDKFPISRPNLTFSTLTVSNMSPEDSSIYLCSGGRTNTEAFFGQGTRLTVV.

This clone has a handful of counts. The chain recombines TRBV4-3 with TRBJ1-2; D is uncertain. The CDR3 is 15 residues long. Germline values: CDR1 LGHNA, CDR2 YSLEER. V gave up 5 bases and J gave up 0 bases, with 13 bases separating them. In DNA form, the CDR3 reads TGCGCCAGCAGCACACTAGCACCGTCTAACTATGGCTACACCTTC. Its protein is CASSTLAPSNYGYTF.

The chain joins TRBV29-1 to TRBJ1-4, with D tentatively TRBD1 (6 bases). This CDR3 comprises 15 residues. Germline CDR1 and CDR2: SQVTM and ANQGSEA. The ends were cut back, 4 bases at V and 11 bases at J, with 23 bases in the middle. The CDR3 spells CSVGPPQGSREKLFF. The CDR3 DNA reads TGCAGCGTTGGGCCCCCACAGGGTTCTCGAGAGAAACTGTTTTTT.

V and J are TRBV5-1 and TRBJ2-5, with D possibly TRBD2 on 6 matching bases. CDR1 and CDR2 from the germline V gene are SGHRS and YFSETQ. The CDR3 extends over 16 amino acids. Trimming cost V 3 bases and J 1 base, with 16 bases left between them. This CDR3 reads CASSWTFGGSQETQYF. Here the CDR3 DNA reads TGCGCCAGCAGCTGGACTTTCGGGGGAAGCCAAGAGACCCAGTACTTC.

This rearrangement joins TRBV6-5 to TRBJ1-2; weak D call: TRBD1 (6 bases). The CDR3 is 13 amino acids. The germline gives CDR1 MNHEY, CDR2 SVGAGI. Trimming pared 7 bases from V and 5 bases from J, leaving 14 bases between. The CDR3, as DNA: TGTGCCAGCACCCGGACAGCACTGTATGGCTACACCTTC. Translated, it gives CASTRTALYGYTF.

The genes are TRBV9 and TRBJ2-5; D gene ambiguous. V lost 1 base, J lost 7 bases, and 5 bases lay in between. The CDR3 extends over 11 amino acids. Germline-derived CDR1 and CDR2 are SGDLS and YYNGEE. CDR3 in amino acids: CASSVSGTQYF. The CDR3 region has the DNA TGTGCCAGCAGCGTATCGGGGACCCAGTACTTC.

This clone appeared a few times. One end of the junction is discordant with germline, which a read error may explain. The gene calls are TRBV29-1 and TRBJ1-1, with unresolved D. CDR3 size: 10 residues. In germline, CDR1 is SQVTM, CDR2 ANQGSEA. The CDR3 region is CSVEDRHPLF. The CDR3 nucleotides read TGCAGCGTTGAAGATCGGCATCCCCTTTTT.

This clone was seen more than once but under ten times. CDR3 in amino acids: CASSREQFF. Here the CDR3 DNA reads TGTGCCAGCAGCCGGGAGCAGTTCTTC. The rearrangement joins TRBV7-9 to TRBJ2-1; the D is unclear. Trimming removed 5 bases from V and 10 bases from J, with 3 bases in between. The CDR3 loop spans 9 amino acids. Germline V gene sequence: CDR1 SEHNR, CDR2 FQNEAQ (reference sequence).

This clone appeared a few times. This chain joins TRBV7-2 and TRBJ1-6; the match to TRBD1 covers 8 bases. J was trimmed by 8 bases and V by 5 bases; bases with no gene match: 5. Germline loops: CDR1 SGHTA, CDR2 FQGNSA. The CDR3 is made up of 14 amino acids. The CDR3 nucleotides are TGTGCCAGCAGCGCAGGACAGGGTCATTCACCCCTCCACTTT. Its translation: CASSAGQGHSPLHF.

The chain links TRBV2 to TRBJ2-7; perhaps TRBD2 as D (6 bases). CDR3 length: 13 residues. The V gene lost 7 bases and the J gene lost 1 base, with 11 bases spanning the gap. The germline V gene encodes CDR1 SNHLY and CDR2 FYNNEI. As DNA, the CDR3 is TGTGCCAGCATCATAAGCGGGTCCTACGAGCAGTACGTC. It is translated as CASIISGSYEQYV.

The table lists this clone with a few counts. This chain joins TRBV27 and TRBJ2-3; D might be TRBD2 (7 bases). The CDR3 spans 17 residues. The germline V gene has CDR1 MNHEY and CDR2 SMNVEV (reference sequence). V was trimmed by 3 bases and J by 1 base, leaving 17 bases between them. The CDR3: CASSFRAGARGTDTQYF. The DNA of the CDR3 is TGTGCCAGCAGTTTTCGGGCGGGGGCGCGTGGCACAGATACGCAGTATTTT.

This clone turned up a few times. The J gene is TRBJ1-1, the V gene TRBV12-5; 8 bases align to TRBD1. CDR1 and CDR2 (germline): LGHNT, FRNRAP. The junction had 9 bases not matched to a gene; V was cut back by 0 bases and J by 0 bases. The CDR3 contains 18 residues. Here the CDR3 reads CASGLVLERTGLNTEAFF. CDR3 in DNA: TGTGCTAGTGGTTTGGTACTGGAGAGGACAGGGTTGAACACTGAAGCTTTCTTT. Filled out from reference TRBV12-5 and TRBJ1-1, the complete variable domain reads DARVTQTPRHKVTEMGQEVTMRCQPILGHNTVFWYRQTMMQGLELLAYFRNRAPLDDSGMPKDRFSAEMPDATLATLKIQPSEPRDSAVYFCASGLVLERTGLNTEAFFGQGTRLTVV.

The chain links TRBV6-5 to TRBJ2-7; the D is unclear. Germline CDR1 reads MNHEY; CDR2 reads SVGAGI. The CDR3 loop spans 13 amino acids. The germline V and J ends were trimmed by 0 bases and 6 bases, with 9 bases remaining between them. CDR3 nucleotides: TGTGCCAGCAGTTACTCGAACAATGGCGAGCAGTACGTC. Translating gives CASSYSNNGEQYV.

The chain carries TRBV7-8 and TRBJ2-5; the match to TRBD2 covers 7 bases. The CDR3 consists of 15 residues. The junction had 10 bases not matched to a gene; V was cut back by 7 bases and J by 2 bases. CDR1 is SGHVS, CDR2 FQNEAQ, per germline. Written as DNA, the CDR3 is TGTGCCAGCAAACCTCCGGGGGGTAGACAAGAGACCCAGTACTTC. It codes for CASKPPGGRQETQYF.

This clone was seen only a few times. The chain couples TRBV14 to TRBJ2-5, with D possibly being TRBD2 (6 bases). The end of the DNA fits TRBJ2-7 better, so the J call may be wrong. Germline V gene lookup returns CDR1 SGHDN and CDR2 FVKESK. The length of the CDR3 is 11 residues. The CDR3 DNA reads as TGTGCCACCTCTGGGGGGAACGAGCAGTACTTC. It is translated as CATSGGNEQYF.

This rearrangement joins TRBV4-2 to TRBJ1-6, with D unresolved. The germline V gene has CDR1 LGHNA and CDR2 YNFKEQ. The CDR3 loop spans 17 amino acids. Trimming stripped 0 bases from V and 10 bases from J, with 19 bases between. CDR3 DNA sequence: TGTGCCAGCAGCCAAGACGCTTCGGGTCTCCCCGGATCACCCCTCCACTTT. This encodes CASSQDASGLPGSPLHF.

The V gene is TRBV7-2, the J gene TRBJ2-3; D uncertain. The CDR3 has 16 amino acids. Germline CDR1 and CDR2: SGHTA and FQGNSA. V was shortened by 0 bases and J by 0 bases, with 10 bases between the two germline ends. The DNA of the CDR3 is TGTGCCAGCAGCTTAGCAAGCGTCACTAGCACAGATACGCAGTATTTT. Protein product: CASSLASVTSTDTQYF.

The chain recombines TRBV19 with TRBJ1-2; no reliable D call. The ends were cut back, 3 bases at V and 4 bases at J, with 9 bases in the middle. This CDR3 region has 13 residues. Germline V gives CDR1 LNHDA, CDR2 SQIVND (reference sequence). CDR3 sequence: CASSIGRSYGYTF. The CDR3, as DNA: TGTGCCAGTAGTATCGGCAGGAGCTATGGCTACACCTTC.

This clone was recorded at least ten times. The V and J genes are TRBV9 and TRBJ2-5, with 8 bases lining up with TRBD2. The CDR3 has 15 amino acids. Trimming cost V 4 bases and J 4 bases; bases outside gene matches: 9. Per the germline V gene, CDR1 is SGDLS and CDR2 is YYNGEE. The CDR3 protein is CASSRGLARGETQYF. CDR3 in DNA: TGTGCCAGCAGCCGAGGACTAGCCCGGGGAGAGACCCAGTACTTC.